This T cell receptor (beta chain) originates from a study of beta chain features in type 1 diabetes. Expressed TCRB transcripts were sequenced because the isolated RNA had all been reverse transcribed beforehand. The table came from immunoSEQ multiplex PCR; TCRdb's copy has only in-frame clones and leaves some out. The table has under 950,000 clones, roughly 16% seen once. The V gene end was trimmed by 5 bases and the J gene end by 8 bases; junction bases not matched to a gene: 8. The length of the CDR3 is 14 residues. CDR1 and CDR2 (germline): SEHNR, FQNEAQ (reference sequence). In this sample, this clone turned up a few times.

The chain employs TRBV7-9 and TRBJ1-1; TRBD1 aligns across 10 bases. Sequenced material: naive CD4+ T cells from blood. The sequence was obtained from a woman aged 18-29 years in good health. The CDR3 loop reads CASSPQGQGTEAFF. CDR3 in DNA: TGTGCCAGCAGCCCCCAGGGACAGGGGACCGAAGCTTTCTTT.